The 26 T cell receptor beta chains below come from one sample, sequenced in a study of Graves' ophthalmopathy and Graves' hyperthyroidism. Amplification targeted the TCR beta CDR3 regions, with RNA transcripts as the source material. RT-PCR in the first round used HTBI primers; a second-round multiplex PCR followed. MiXCR, applied by TCRdb to the multiplex PCR reads, yields one record per CDR3 protein. The sample has about 400,000 distinct CDR3 sequences, approximately 20% seen once; the top ten hold 1.5% to 2%. The sequenced sample consisted of peripheral blood. The receptor set was obtained from a woman aged 18-29 years with Graves' ophthalmopathy.

This clonotype has a count of ten or more. V gene TRBV7-9 combines with J gene TRBJ2-7, with D hard to call. V lost 5 bases and J 5 bases, leaving 7 bases between the germline ends. The germline V gene encodes CDR1 SEHNR and CDR2 FQNEAQ (reference sequence). The CDR3 runs 11 residues. The CDR3 spells CASSQLNEQYF. The DNA of the CDR3 is TGTGCCAGCAGCCAACTGAACGAGCAGTACTTC.

The chain links TRBV6-1 to TRBJ2-7; tentatively, D is TRBD1 (6 bases). The CDR3 runs to 15 residues. The ends were cut back, 1 base at V and 3 bases at J, with 13 bases in the middle. Germline V CDR1 and CDR2: MNHNS, SASEGT. CDR3 amino acids: CASSEGVTGYYEQYF. The CDR3 coding sequence is TGTGCCAGCAGTGAAGGGGTGACAGGCTACTACGAGCAGTACTTC.

This chain connects TRBV28 to TRBJ2-5; no reliable D call. The length of the CDR3 is 13 residues. V was pared by 5 bases and J by 5 bases, with 12 bases between. CDR1 is MDHEN, CDR2 SYDVKM, per germline. The CDR3 spells CASSVGRWETQYF. CDR3 bases: TGTGCCAGCAGTGTAGGGCGTTGGGAGACCCAGTACTTC.

There are many counts of this clonotype. This chain links TRBV29-1 with TRBJ2-7; D is undetermined. Germline assignment: CDR1 SQVTM and CDR2 ANQGSEA. The V gene lost 7 bases and the J gene lost 5 bases, with 12 bases spanning the gap. The CDR3 consists of 11 residues. CDR3 loop: CSARRSNEQYF. In DNA form, the CDR3 reads TGCAGCGCCCGACGGTCTAACGAGCAGTACTTC.

The genes are TRBV6-4 and TRBJ2-5; no clear D gene. This CDR3 contains 14 residues. V was clipped by 5 bases and J by 4 bases, with 14 bases between them. CDR1 is MRHNA and CDR2 is SNTAGT in the germline V gene. The CDR3 here is CASSYHDVPETQYF. The CDR3 nucleotides read TGTGCCAGCAGTTACCACGATGTCCCAGAGACCCAGTACTTC.

In its sample, this clonotype was seen many times. V is TRBV28 and J is TRBJ1-1; tentatively, D is TRBD1 (6 bases). This CDR3 has 14 residues. Trimming stripped 7 bases from V and 3 bases from J, with 15 bases between. Germline V CDR1 and CDR2: MDHEN, SYDVKM. CDR3 coding DNA: TGTGCCAGCAAACCGGCGGGGGCGGACACTGAAGCTTTCTTT. This gives the protein CASKPAGADTEAFF.

In its sample, this clonotype was seen many times. The rearrangement uses TRBV4-2 and TRBJ1-1; D not resolved. V was clipped by 4 bases and J by 1 base, with 10 bases between them. The germline gives CDR1 LGHNA, CDR2 YNFKEQ. The CDR3 spans 14 residues. The CDR3 nucleotides read TGTGCCAGCAGCCCAGGTCGAACGAACACTGAAGCTTTCTTT. This gives the protein CASSPGRTNTEAFF.

This clonotype was seen repeatedly, ten times or more. The V and J genes are TRBV6-1 and TRBJ2-7; TRBD1 matches 7 bases. Germline V gene data show CDR1 as MNHNS and CDR2 as SASEGT. The CDR3 runs 16 residues. J was trimmed by 2 bases and V by 6 bases; bases with no gene match: 13. CDR3 in DNA: TGTGCCAGCAGCATGACCCTGGACAGGAGCACCTACGAGCAGTACTTC. Its protein product is CASSMTLDRSTYEQYF.

The table lists this clonotype with many counts. This chain uses TRBV3-1 with TRBJ1-2; D unresolved. From germline, CDR1 is LGHDT and CDR2 YNNKEL (reference sequence). Trimming cost V 0 bases and J 5 bases, with 16 bases left between them. This CDR3 comprises 16 residues. In DNA form, the CDR3 reads TGTGCCAGCAGCCAAGATAGGGTAGGGCTGGGTTATGGCTACACCTTC. This translates into CASSQDRVGLGYGYTF.

This clonotype was detected ten times or more. The chain employs TRBV12-3 or TRBV12-4 and TRBJ2-7; D is possibly TRBD2 (6 bases). This CDR3 has 15 residues. V was trimmed by 6 bases and J by 4 bases, leaving 19 bases between them. CDR3 bases: TGTGCCAGCAGGGGGCGCGAATTCGGGAGATACGAGCAGTACTTC. Translating it yields CASRGREFGRYEQYF.

With respect to this clonotype: This may be a read error: a much more frequent sequence differs by one nucleotide. This rearrangement joins TRBV4-3 to TRBJ2-4, with 11 bases fitting TRBD2. The germline V gene encodes CDR1 LGHNA and CDR2 YSLEER. There are 18 residues in the CDR3. Trimming at V came to 1 base and at J to 1 base, leaving 6 bases not matched to a gene. The CDR3 bases are TGCGCCAGCAGCCAAGCGTATAGGACTAGCGGGGCCAAAAACATTCAGTACTTC. Amino acids: CASSQAYRTSGAKNIQYF.

This clonotype was found many times. The chain couples TRBV19 to TRBJ2-2; a possible D gene is TRBD1 (6 bases). The CDR3 runs to 16 residues. V lost 3 bases and J lost 6, with 17 bases in between. Germline V gives CDR1 LNHDA, CDR2 SQIVND (reference sequence). The CDR3 loop reads CASSMGHSNRAGELFF. CDR3 bases: TGTGCCAGTAGTATGGGGCACTCCAACAGGGCCGGGGAGCTGTTTTTT.

This clonotype occurred many times. This sequence joins TRBV2 and TRBJ2-6, with a weak D call TRBD1 (6 bases). CDR1 SNHLY and CDR2 FYNNEI come from the germline V gene. Trimming pared 7 bases from V and 4 bases from J, leaving 11 bases between. CDR3 length: 14 residues. The CDR3 nucleotides are TGTGCCAGCAACCCAGGGGCCGGGGCCAACGTCCTGACTTTC. Translating gives CASNPGAGANVLTF.

This clonotype was found many times. The chain employs TRBV28 and TRBJ1-5; D is perhaps TRBD1 (6 bases). V lost 4 bases to trimming and J lost 0 bases, with 10 bases between them. The germline gives CDR1 MDHEN, CDR2 SYDVKM. The CDR3 is 15 residues long. The DNA for the CDR3 is TGTGCCAGCAGTTACATGGGACATAGCAATCAGCCCCAGCATTTT. Its protein product is CASSYMGHSNQPQHF.

This clonotype was seen at least ten times. This chain links TRBV5-1 with TRBJ1-1, with D possibly matching TRBD1 (5 bases). Germline CDR1 is SGHRS and CDR2 is YFSETQ. The V gene lost 0 bases and the J gene lost 6 bases, with 9 bases spanning the gap. This CDR3 is built from 13 residues. CDR3 coding DNA: TGCGCCAGCAGCTTGGCCGACAGTCCTGAAGCTTTCTTT. Protein: CASSLADSPEAFF.

In this sample, this clonotype turned up a few times. The V gene is TRBV7-6, the J gene TRBJ1-5, with D uncertain. The CDR3 spans 15 residues. The V end lost 1 base, the J end lost 5 bases, and 12 bases lay between the germline ends. The germline CDR1 and CDR2 sequences are SGHVS and FNYEAQ. For the CDR3, the DNA is TGTGCCAGCAGCTTAGTATGGGGTAAAGATCAGCCCCAGCATTTT. This codes for CASSLVWGKDQPQHF. Full variable domain (rest looked up from reference TRBV7-6 and TRBJ1-5): GAGVSQSPRYKVTKRGQDVALRCDPISGHVSLYWYRQALGQGPEFLTYFNYEAQQDKSGLPNDRFSAERPEGSISTLTIQRTEQRDSAMYRCASSLVWGKDQPQHFGDGTRLSIL.

Ten or more counts support this clonotype. The chain has TRBV29-1 and TRBJ1-3; no firm D call. The ends were cut back, 4 bases at V and 4 bases at J, with 11 bases in the middle. This CDR3 has 13 residues. CDR1 and CDR2 from the germline V gene are SQVTM and ANQGSEA. CDR3 DNA: TGCAGCGTTGGGGAAACGAGGGGAAACACCATATATTTT. Amino acid sequence: CSVGETRGNTIYF.

This clonotype was detected many times. CDR3 nucleotide sequence: TGTGCCAGCAGTTCCCGGGGCTCCGACACTGAAGCTTTCTTT. Amino acid sequence: CASSSRGSDTEAFF. This chain connects TRBV6-5 to TRBJ1-1, with D perhaps matching TRBD1 (5 bases). Trimming took off 4 bases at V and 3 bases at J, with 12 bases between the two ends. From germline, CDR1 is MNHEY and CDR2 SVGAGI. The CDR3 sequence is 14 residues long.

This clonotype has at least ten counts. The chain combines TRBV2 with TRBJ2-5, with D perhaps TRBD1 (6 bases). Germline V gene lookup returns CDR1 SNHLY and CDR2 FYNNEI. The CDR3 runs 14 residues. V dropped 8 bases and J dropped 2 bases, with 15 bases sitting between them. The CDR3 region has the DNA TGTGCCAGCGGATTCTGGGGACAACAAGAGACCCAGTACTTC. Translated: CASGFWGQQETQYF. Together with reference TRBV2 and TRBJ2-5, the CDR3 gives the full variable domain: EPEVTQTPSHQVTQMGQEVILRCVPISNHLYFYWYRQILGQKVEFLVSFYNNEISEKSEIFDDQFSVERPDGSNFTLKIRSTKLEDSAMYFCASGFWGQQETQYFGPGTRLLVL.

The table lists this clonotype with many counts. CDR3 nucleotides: TGTGCCAGCAGTTTAGTGGCAGGGTTCACCGGGGAGCTGTTTTTT. Amino acids: CASSLVAGFTGELFF. The rearrangement links TRBV28 to TRBJ2-2; weak D call: TRBD1 (5 bases). Germline CDR1 is MDHEN and CDR2 is SYDVKM. The V end lost 2 bases, the J end lost 4 bases, and 11 bases lay between the germline ends. This CDR3 comprises 15 residues.

Ten or more counts support this clonotype. Compared with germline, one end of the junction differs, possibly owing to a read error. V is TRBV30 and J is TRBJ1-1, with D unclear. The CDR3 is made up of 11 amino acids. Germline V lookup: CDR1 GTSNPN, CDR2 SVGIG (reference sequence). Written as DNA, the CDR3 is TGTGCCTGGGGCGGGAACGCTGAAGCTTTCTTT. It translates to CAWGGNAEAFF.

This clonotype appeared many times. The V and J genes are TRBV29-1 and TRBJ2-5; D is perhaps TRBD1 or TRBD2 (6 bases each). The ends were cut back, 7 bases at V and 5 bases at J, with 11 bases in the middle. Germline V gene sequence: CDR1 SQVTM, CDR2 ANQGSEA. The CDR3 runs to 11 residues. The CDR3 DNA is TGCAGCGGGGGGGCGTTGGAGACCCAGTACTTC. It codes for CSGGALETQYF.

This clonotype has a count of ten or more. This sequence joins TRBV28 and TRBJ2-2; 10 nucleotides align to TRBD1. The CDR3 contains 17 residues. CDR1 MDHEN and CDR2 SYDVKM come from the germline V gene. The trim removed 8 bases at V and 4 bases at J, leaving 13 bases unmatched. In DNA, the CDR3 is TGTGCCAGCCAACTATACCGACGGACAGGGGGCACCGGGGAGCTGTTTTTT. Amino acids: CASQLYRRTGGTGELFF.

In its sample, this clonotype was seen a few times. This chain connects TRBV18 to TRBJ1-5; TRBD1 is a possible D gene (5 bases). This CDR3 contains 14 residues. V gave up 2 bases and J gave up 5 bases, with 10 bases separating them. The germline CDR1 and CDR2 sequences are KGHSH and LQKENI. The CDR3 spells CASSPVDTYQPQHF. The CDR3 coding sequence is TGTGCCAGCTCACCAGTGGACACCTATCAGCCCCAGCATTTT.

The genes are TRBV28 and TRBJ2-7; 8 nucleotides match TRBD2. Germline V lookup: CDR1 MDHEN, CDR2 SYDVKM. This CDR3 has 16 residues. V gave up 2 bases and J gave up 2 bases; unmatched junction bases: 8. CDR3 protein: CASSLVGGGVAYEQYF. The CDR3 DNA reads as TGTGCCAGCAGTTTAGTCGGGGGGGGAGTAGCCTACGAGCAGTACTTC.

This clonotype has at least ten counts. The V call is TRBV12-3 or TRBV12-4, the J call TRBJ2-7, with TRBD1 matching over 10 bases. Losses at the gene ends were 6 bases for V and 7 bases for J; bases not matched to a gene: 9. CDR3 length: 14 residues. CDR3 residues: CASRTGTGAEEQYF. The CDR3 DNA sequence: TGTGCCAGCAGGACGGGGACAGGGGCTGAGGAGCAGTACTTC.